Listed below are T cell receptor beta chains from one sample, sequenced in a study of T cell changes during pregnancy in multiple sclerosis. Libraries were prepared by immunoSEQ multiplex PCR; TCRdb keeps only in-frame clonotypes and omits some of them. This repertoire shows around 78,000 clones, 91% found once; its top ten account for less than 0.85%. The starting material was peripheral blood, obtained in the third trimester of pregnancy. These receptors were collected from a female donor in good health, enrolled as a control in a pregnancy study. Each CDR3 is given with its conserved first and last residue. The order of the fields is clone size, J gene, V gene, D gene, CDR3 DNA, CDR3 protein. The D gene is left open where the match is weak. Expanded clones are given a class, and other clones once, few, many or no size at all.

abundance: .; j_gene: TRBJ2-1; v_gene: TRBV7-8; d_gene: .; CDR3nt: TGTGCCAGCAGCCTTACCAGTTACAATGAGCAGTTCTTC; CDR3aa: CASSLTSYNEQFF
abundance: .; j_gene: TRBJ1-1; v_gene: TRBV5-1; d_gene: TRBD1; CDR3nt: TGCGCCAGCGCCGGGAGAGCAGGGGGAGACACTGAAGCTTTCTTT; CDR3aa: CASAGRAGGDTEAFF
abundance: .; j_gene: TRBJ1-2; v_gene: TRBV30; d_gene: .; CDR3nt: TGTGCCTCGATTCGAGACAGGTTGGTGTATGGCTACACCTTC; CDR3aa: CASIRDRLVYGYTF
abundance: once; j_gene: TRBJ1-4; v_gene: TRBV7-2; d_gene: .; CDR3nt: TGTGCCAGCAGCCTGGGTCTTGGAACGGGGGTTGGGGAAAAACTGTTTTTT; CDR3aa: CASSLGLGTGVGEKLFF
abundance: .; j_gene: TRBJ1-3; v_gene: TRBV6-5; d_gene: .; CDR3nt: TGTGCCAGCAGTGACCAGGGCAGAAACACCATATATTTT; CDR3aa: CASSDQGRNTIYF
abundance: .; j_gene: TRBJ2-7; v_gene: TRBV6-6; d_gene: TRBD1; CDR3nt: TGTGCCAGCAGCTCGGGACAGCAAGGCAACGAGCAGTACTTC; CDR3aa: CASSSGQQGNEQYF
abundance: once; j_gene: TRBJ1-2; v_gene: TRBV15; d_gene: .; CDR3nt: TGTGCCACCAGCCCCCGCCTACAGGGTAACTATGGCTACACCTTC; CDR3aa: CATSPRLQGNYGYTF
abundance: .; j_gene: TRBJ2-1; v_gene: TRBV4-1; d_gene: TRBD2; CDR3nt: TGCGCCAGCAGCCAAGGGGATCGTTGGGGCGCTAGCGGGGGCATCCACAATGAGCAGTTCTTC; CDR3aa: CASSQGDRWGASGGIHNEQFF
abundance: .; j_gene: TRBJ2-1; v_gene: TRBV9; d_gene: TRBD2; CDR3nt: TGTGCCAGCAGCTCTCTAGCGGGGAATTACAATGAGCAGTTCTTC; CDR3aa: CASSSLAGNYNEQFF
abundance: .; j_gene: TRBJ2-7; v_gene: TRBV27; d_gene: .; CDR3nt: TGTGCCAGCAGTCCGGCGGGACTTAGCGCGAACTTCGAGCAGTACTTC; CDR3aa: CASSPAGLSANFEQYF
abundance: .; j_gene: TRBJ1-1; v_gene: TRBV6-5; d_gene: TRBD1; CDR3nt: TGTGCCAGCAGTAGGGACAGGGGAAACACTGAAGCTTTCTTT; CDR3aa: CASSRDRGNTEAFF
abundance: .; j_gene: TRBJ1-2; v_gene: TRBV2; d_gene: TRBD1; CDR3nt: TGTGCCAGCAGGACAGGGGAAGTCTATGGCTACACCTTC; CDR3aa: CASRTGEVYGYTF
abundance: .; j_gene: TRBJ2-2; v_gene: TRBV4-3; d_gene: .; CDR3nt: TGCGCCAGCAGCCAAGCTGGACATGGCACCGGGGAGCTGTTTTTT; CDR3aa: CASSQAGHGTGELFF
abundance: .; j_gene: TRBJ1-5; v_gene: TRBV28; d_gene: .; CDR3nt: TGTGCCATCCTCGCGGGCCTCGGGGTGTATAGCAATCAGCCCCAGCATTTT; CDR3aa: CAILAGLGVYSNQPQHF
abundance: .; j_gene: TRBJ1-2; v_gene: TRBV9; d_gene: .; CDR3nt: TGTGCCAGCAGCGTGGCCGGAGAGGAAACCGGCTACACCTTC; CDR3aa: CASSVAGEETGYTF
abundance: .; j_gene: TRBJ1-3; v_gene: TRBV6-5; d_gene: .; CDR3nt: TGTGCCAGCAGCCGTGACAGGTTCTCTGGAAACACCATATATTTT; CDR3aa: CASSRDRFSGNTIYF
abundance: .; j_gene: TRBJ1-2; v_gene: TRBV30; d_gene: .; CDR3nt: TGTGCCTGGGGACGTCAACTTAACAGGGCCCCCGCAGGTTTAGGGGGCTACACCTTC; CDR3aa: CAWGRQLNRAPAGLGGYTF
abundance: .; j_gene: TRBJ1-1; v_gene: TRBV5-6; d_gene: .; CDR3nt: TGTGCCAGCCAAGGACCCCTCGGGAGGTTCTTT; CDR3aa: CASQGPLGRFF
abundance: .; j_gene: TRBJ2-3; v_gene: TRBV18; d_gene: TRBD2; CDR3nt: TGTGCCAGCTCACCACAAACTAGCGAAGATACGCAGTATTTT; CDR3aa: CASSPQTSEDTQYF
abundance: .; j_gene: TRBJ1-3; v_gene: TRBV27; d_gene: TRBD1; CDR3nt: TGTGCCAGCAGTTCTTCCGGGACAGCTGGAAACACCATATATTTT; CDR3aa: CASSSSGTAGNTIYF
abundance: .; j_gene: TRBJ2-7; v_gene: TRBV5-6; d_gene: .; CDR3nt: TGTGCCAGCAGCTTGGTCCCAGGCGAGCAGTACTTC; CDR3aa: CASSLVPGEQYF
abundance: .; j_gene: TRBJ2-5; v_gene: TRBV6-5; d_gene: TRBD2; CDR3nt: TGTGCCAGCAGTTACGGGGGGGTGAGGGAGACCCAGTACTTC; CDR3aa: CASSYGGVRETQYF
abundance: .; j_gene: TRBJ1-4; v_gene: TRBV14; d_gene: TRBD1; CDR3nt: TGTGCCAGCAGCCAAGGGACAGGCGGGAATGAAAAACTGTTTTTT; CDR3aa: CASSQGTGGNEKLFF
abundance: .; j_gene: TRBJ2-3; v_gene: TRBV11-3; d_gene: .; CDR3nt: TGTGCCAGCAGCCCATCACGCGGGACAGATACGCAGTATTTT; CDR3aa: CASSPSRGTDTQYF
abundance: .; j_gene: TRBJ2-1; v_gene: TRBV5-6; d_gene: TRBD2; CDR3nt: TGTGCCAGCAGCTTGTCGGCTAGCGGGTACAATGAGCAGTTCTTC; CDR3aa: CASSLSASGYNEQFF
abundance: .; j_gene: TRBJ1-1; v_gene: TRBV7-2; d_gene: .; CDR3nt: TGTGCCAGCAGCTTAGATATGAACACTGAAGCTTTCTTT; CDR3aa: CASSLDMNTEAFF
abundance: .; j_gene: TRBJ1-1; v_gene: TRBV20-1; d_gene: TRBD1; CDR3nt: TGCAGTGCTATGGGGACAGCCTTT; CDR3aa: CSAMGTAF
abundance: .; j_gene: TRBJ2-7; v_gene: TRBV21-1; d_gene: .; CDR3nt: TGTGCCAGCAGTGGCCCCTACGAGCAGTACTTC; CDR3aa: CASSGPYEQYF
abundance: few; j_gene: TRBJ2-7; v_gene: TRBV6-1; d_gene: TRBD1; CDR3nt: TGTGCCAGCACCCGGACAGGGGCCTACGAGCAGTACTTC; CDR3aa: CASTRTGAYEQYF
abundance: .; j_gene: TRBJ2-5; v_gene: TRBV19; d_gene: .; CDR3nt: TGTGCCAGTAGTGACAGGTCAAAAGAGACCCAGTACTTC; CDR3aa: CASSDRSKETQYF
abundance: .; j_gene: TRBJ2-7; v_gene: TRBV9; d_gene: .; CDR3nt: TGTGCCAGCAGCGTACGATGGGAGTGGAACGAGCAGTACTTC; CDR3aa: CASSVRWEWNEQYF
abundance: .; j_gene: TRBJ1-4; v_gene: TRBV5-6; d_gene: TRBD1; CDR3nt: TGTGCCAGCAGCTTCGGACAGGGTGGAGGTGAAAAACTGTTTTTT; CDR3aa: CASSFGQGGGEKLFF
abundance: .; j_gene: TRBJ1-2; v_gene: TRBV28; d_gene: .; CDR3nt: TGTGCCAGCAGGCCGACATCCCCCTACTATGGCTACACCTTC; CDR3aa: CASRPTSPYYGYTF
abundance: once; j_gene: TRBJ2-7; v_gene: TRBV6-5; d_gene: .; CDR3nt: TGTGCCAGCAGTTACGCCCCAGCAGGGGGGTACGAGCAGTACTTC; CDR3aa: CASSYAPAGGYEQYF
abundance: .; j_gene: TRBJ2-1; v_gene: TRBV19; d_gene: TRBD2; CDR3nt: TGTGCCAGTAGTCCTAGCGGGAGCTCCTACAATGAGCAGTTCTTC; CDR3aa: CASSPSGSSYNEQFF
abundance: .; j_gene: TRBJ1-6; v_gene: TRBV7-9; d_gene: .; CDR3nt: TGTGCCAGCAGCGGACAGTACAATTCACCCCTCCACTTT; CDR3aa: CASSGQYNSPLHF
abundance: .; j_gene: TRBJ2-7; v_gene: TRBV6-6; d_gene: .; CDR3nt: TGTGCCAGCTCCGCTGGCGGAGGACTAATATCCTACGAGCAGTACTTC; CDR3aa: CASSAGGGLISYEQYF
abundance: .; j_gene: TRBJ1-5; v_gene: TRBV2; d_gene: .; CDR3nt: TGTGCCAGCAGTGGAACCTACAGGAATCAGCCCCAGCATTTT; CDR3aa: CASSGTYRNQPQHF
abundance: .; j_gene: TRBJ2-1; v_gene: TRBV6-5; d_gene: .; CDR3nt: TGTGCCAGCAAACAGGGCCGGCGGAATGAGCAGTTCTTC; CDR3aa: CASKQGRRNEQFF
abundance: .; j_gene: TRBJ2-1; v_gene: TRBV15; d_gene: .; CDR3nt: TGTGCCACCACCCCCCATGCGGGGTGGTACAATGAGCAGTTCTTC; CDR3aa: CATTPHAGWYNEQFF
abundance: .; j_gene: TRBJ2-7; v_gene: TRBV7-8; d_gene: TRBD1; CDR3nt: TGTGCCAGCAGACCTAGACAGGGGATCTCCTACGAGCAGTACTTC; CDR3aa: CASRPRQGISYEQYF
abundance: .; j_gene: TRBJ2-2; v_gene: TRBV9; d_gene: .; CDR3nt: TGTGCCAGCAGCGTAGGGCCGAACACCGGGGAGCTGTTTTTT; CDR3aa: CASSVGPNTGELFF
abundance: .; j_gene: TRBJ1-1; v_gene: TRBV7-9; d_gene: TRBD1; CDR3nt: TGTGCCAGCAGCCCAGGGGGCGTGGGCCGCTTCGAAGCTTTCTTT; CDR3aa: CASSPGGVGRFEAFF
abundance: .; j_gene: TRBJ1-1; v_gene: TRBV6-1; d_gene: .; CDR3nt: TGTGCCAGCAATCCAGGGGTCACTGAAGCTTTCTTT; CDR3aa: CASNPGVTEAFF
abundance: .; j_gene: TRBJ2-2; v_gene: TRBV30; d_gene: TRBD2; CDR3nt: TGTGCCTGGAGCGGGACTAGTAGAGCCGGGGAGCTGTTTTTT; CDR3aa: CAWSGTSRAGELFF
abundance: .; j_gene: TRBJ1-2; v_gene: TRBV28; d_gene: TRBD1; CDR3nt: TGTGCCAGCAGTTTAGCTACAGGGGGCGGTTATGGCTACACCTTC; CDR3aa: CASSLATGGGYGYTF
abundance: .; j_gene: TRBJ2-6; v_gene: TRBV5-1; d_gene: .; CDR3nt: TGCGCCAGCAGCTTCCGTGGGACATCCTCTGGGGCCAACGTCCTGACTTTC; CDR3aa: CASSFRGTSSGANVLTF
abundance: .; j_gene: TRBJ2-1; v_gene: TRBV6-5; d_gene: .; CDR3nt: TGTGCCAGCAGTTACTCCCTGAGGCCTTACAATGAGCAGTTCTTC; CDR3aa: CASSYSLRPYNEQFF
abundance: .; j_gene: TRBJ2-3; v_gene: TRBV10-3; d_gene: TRBD2; CDR3nt: TGTGCCATCAGTCCGACTAGCGGGGGGAGCACAGATACGCAGTATTTT; CDR3aa: CAISPTSGGSTDTQYF
abundance: .; j_gene: TRBJ2-7; v_gene: TRBV19; d_gene: .; CDR3nt: TGTGCCAGTAGTATTGCAGCGTCCTACGAGCAGTACTTC; CDR3aa: CASSIAASYEQYF
abundance: .; j_gene: TRBJ2-1; v_gene: TRBV5-6; d_gene: TRBD2; CDR3nt: TGTGCCAGCAGTTCGGACGCCCCCGGGAGGAATGAGCAGTTCTTC; CDR3aa: CASSSDAPGRNEQFF
abundance: .; j_gene: TRBJ2-7; v_gene: TRBV7-2; d_gene: TRBD1; CDR3nt: TGTGCCAGCAGCCCTTCCGCCGGGACAGGCTACGAGCAGTACTTC; CDR3aa: CASSPSAGTGYEQYF
abundance: .; j_gene: TRBJ2-7; v_gene: TRBV15; d_gene: .; CDR3nt: TGTGCCACCAGCAGACCTCGACTCAGCTACGAGCAGTACTTC; CDR3aa: CATSRPRLSYEQYF
abundance: .; j_gene: TRBJ1-6; v_gene: TRBV4-1; d_gene: TRBD1; CDR3nt: TGCGCCAGCGGCCGGGGGACAGGGCTCAGTTCACCCCTCCACTTT; CDR3aa: CASGRGTGLSSPLHF
abundance: .; j_gene: TRBJ2-1; v_gene: TRBV9; d_gene: .; CDR3nt: TGTGCCAGCAGCGTAGTAAACCAGGAGGATGAGCAGTTCTTC; CDR3aa: CASSVVNQEDEQFF